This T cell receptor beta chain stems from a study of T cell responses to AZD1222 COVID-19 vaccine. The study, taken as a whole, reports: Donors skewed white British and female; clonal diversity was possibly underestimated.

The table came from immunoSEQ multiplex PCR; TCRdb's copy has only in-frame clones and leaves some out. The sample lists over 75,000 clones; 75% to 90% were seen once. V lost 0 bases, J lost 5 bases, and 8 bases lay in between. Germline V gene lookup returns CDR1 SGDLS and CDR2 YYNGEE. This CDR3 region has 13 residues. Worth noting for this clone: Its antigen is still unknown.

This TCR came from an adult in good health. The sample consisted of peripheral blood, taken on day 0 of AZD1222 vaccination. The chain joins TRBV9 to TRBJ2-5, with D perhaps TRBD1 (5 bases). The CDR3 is CASSVEGLETQYF. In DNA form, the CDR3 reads TGTGCCAGCAGCGTAGAGGGGCTGGAGACCCAGTACTTC.